Following are 25 T cell receptor beta chains from one sample sequenced in a study of cytotoxic CD8 clonotypes in ibrutinib-treated CLL. TCRdb's copy holds only in-frame clones and misses some; the assay was immunoSEQ multiplex PCR. The sample has fewer than 50,000 clones, 45% to 55% seen once. Source: PBMCs, taken after 12 months of ibrutinib treatment. Source of these receptors: a human donor with chronic lymphocytic leukemia.

The J gene is TRBJ2-7, the V gene TRBV11-2; 7 nucleotides align to TRBD1. This CDR3 spans 15 amino acids. V was pared by 5 bases and J by 2 bases, with 9 bases of the junction left unmatched. Germline V gene sequence: CDR1 SGHAT, CDR2 FQNNGV. The CDR3 DNA is TGTGCCAGCAGCAAATTACAGGGGTCCGCCTACGAGCAGTACTTC. It specifies CASSKLQGSAYEQYF.

The gene calls are TRBV6-1 and TRBJ2-7; D is perhaps TRBD1 or TRBD2 (5 bases each). V dropped 4 bases and J dropped 4 bases, with 11 bases sitting between them. The CDR3 length is 13 residues. Germline V gives CDR1 MNHNS, CDR2 SASEGT. In nucleotides, the CDR3 is TGTGCCAGCAGTGCCCACTGGGGGTACGAGCAGTACTTC. It yields the protein CASSAHWGYEQYF.

The V call is TRBV2, the J call TRBJ2-5, with 7 bases fitting TRBD2. With the DNA end fitting TRBJ2-7 better, the J assignment may be wrong. Germline V gives CDR1 SNHLY, CDR2 FYNNEI. CDR3 size: 11 residues. The CDR3 spells CAGGGSYEQYF. For the CDR3, the DNA is TGTGCCGGGGGAGGGTCCTACGAGCAGTACTTC.

V and J are TRBV6-1 and TRBJ2-7, with TRBD1 matching 10 bases. The CDR3 extends over 16 amino acids. CDR1 and CDR2 from the germline V gene are MNHNS and SASEGT. After removal of 4 bases from V and 6 bases from J, the junction contained 12 bases not matched to a gene. This CDR3 reads CASSGTTGGAFSEQYF. The CDR3 nucleotides are TGTGCCAGCAGTGGGACGACAGGGGGCGCTTTTAGCGAGCAGTACTTC.

In its sample, this clone was seen a few times. The V gene is TRBV9, the J gene TRBJ1-2, with 9 nucleotides matching TRBD1. The germline CDR1 and CDR2 sequences are SGDLS and YYNGEE. V lost 3 bases to trimming and J lost 8 bases; unmatched junction nucleotides: 17. CDR3 length: 17 residues. The CDR3 protein is CASSALGGQGVIRGYTF. The CDR3 nucleotides read TGTGCCAGCAGCGCCCTGGGGGGACAGGGAGTGATTCGGGGCTACACCTTC.

This clone appeared once. The CDR3 spells CASSDLTELNTEAFF. In DNA, the CDR3 is TGTGCCAGCAGCGACCTGACAGAACTGAACACTGAAGCTTTCTTT. The chain recombines TRBV7-9 with TRBJ1-1; D might be TRBD1 (5 bases). The CDR3 has 15 amino acids. V was cut by 5 bases and J by 0 bases, with 13 bases left in between. Germline CDR1 SEHNR, CDR2 FQNEAQ (reference sequence).

This clone was found many times. The V and J genes are TRBV18 and TRBJ1-3, with D tentatively TRBD1 (6 bases). CDR3 size: 14 residues. V shed 6 bases and J shed 0 bases, with 9 bases lying between them. From germline, CDR1 is KGHSH and CDR2 LQKENI. DNA of the CDR3: TGTGCCAGCTCGATGGACAGCTCTGGAAACACCATATATTTT. It specifies CASSMDSSGNTIYF.

This clone was counted only a few times. The chain employs TRBV7-9 and TRBJ2-7; D is perhaps TRBD2 (5 bases). Per germline, CDR1 SEHNR and CDR2 FQNEAQ (reference sequence). The V gene lost 6 bases and the J gene lost 0 bases, with 6 bases spanning the gap. The CDR3 has 12 residues. The CDR3 region has the DNA TGTGCCAGCAGTCGGGGCTCCTACGAGCAGTACTTC. Amino acid sequence: CASSRGSYEQYF.

The chain joins TRBV9 to TRBJ2-3; D is uncertain. This CDR3 is built from 13 residues. V lost 3 bases and J lost 3, with 8 bases in between. Germline V gene lookup returns CDR1 SGDLS and CDR2 YYNGEE. The chain's CDR3 is CASSAYRTDTQYF. The CDR3, as DNA: TGTGCCAGCAGCGCCTACCGTACAGATACGCAGTATTTT.

This sequence joins TRBV20-1 and TRBJ2-1, with TRBD2 as a possible D gene (6 bases). Trimming stripped 6 bases from V and 8 bases from J, with 11 bases between. Germline CDR1 is DFQATT and CDR2 is SNEGSKA (reference sequence). CDR3 length: 11 residues. CDR3 sequence (DNA): TGCAGTGCCCCTCCGGGGGATGAGCAGTTCTTC. Amino acids: CSAPPGDEQFF.

This chain joins TRBV10-1 and TRBJ2-2; TRBD2 matches 11 bases. CDR1 and CDR2 from the germline V gene are WNHNN and SYGVQD (reference sequence). The CDR3 sequence is 18 residues long. J gave up 5 bases and V 2 bases, and 10 bases lay outside the gene matches. The CDR3 region is CASSERRLAGLRTGELFF. The DNA of the CDR3 is TGCGCCAGCAGTGAGAGGAGACTAGCGGGGCTGAGGACCGGGGAGCTGTTTTTT.

This clone was counted a few times. This rearrangement joins TRBV11-2 to TRBJ2-5, with 11 bases aligning to TRBD2. The CDR3 has 16 amino acids. V was clipped by 6 bases and J by 7 bases; unmatched bases: 13. Germline CDR1 SGHAT, CDR2 FQNNGV. The CDR3 bases are TGTGCCAGCAGTTACGGGGCTAGCGGGGGGTTCCCGACCCAGTACTTC. This gives the protein CASSYGASGGFPTQYF.

The chain recombines TRBV19 with TRBJ1-2; D might be TRBD1 (6 bases). Germline assignment: CDR1 LNHDA and CDR2 SQIVND (reference sequence). Trimming removed 2 bases at V and 0 bases at J, with 10 bases between. This CDR3 is 15 amino acids long. As DNA, the CDR3 is TGTGCCAGTAGTATACAGGGGACCGCTAACTATGGCTACACCTTC. Translating it yields CASSIQGTANYGYTF.

This clone was detected only a few times. The V and J genes are TRBV7-2 and TRBJ2-7; D not certain. The CDR3 contains 15 residues. V was pared by 3 bases and J by 5 bases, with 17 bases between. Germline V lookup: CDR1 SGHTA, CDR2 FQGNSA. CDR3 coding DNA: TGTGCCAGCAGCTTCCGTCCGGCCTCGCGGCACGAGCAGTACTTC. Its translation is CASSFRPASRHEQYF.

This chain uses TRBV9 with TRBJ2-3; D remains ambiguous. The CDR3 loop spans 13 amino acids. The germline gives CDR1 SGDLS, CDR2 YYNGEE. V was trimmed by 3 bases and J by 6 bases, leaving 11 bases between them. This chain's CDR3 is CASSAPGGDTQYF. In DNA form, the CDR3 reads TGTGCCAGCAGCGCCCCAGGTGGGGATACGCAGTATTTT.

V and J are TRBV5-6 and TRBJ1-3; perhaps TRBD1 as D (6 bases). The CDR3 has 15 residues. Trimming pared 5 bases from V and 0 bases from J, leaving 12 bases between. Germline V gene lookup returns CDR1 SGHDT and CDR2 YYEEEE. CDR3 in amino acids: CASRATGISGNTIYF. The CDR3 region has the DNA TGTGCCAGCAGGGCAACAGGGATCTCTGGAAACACCATATATTTT.

As to this clone: A read error may produce the germline difference seen at one junction end. The chain uses TRBV7-7 and TRBJ2-5; the match to TRBD2 covers 8 bases. The CDR3 loop spans 14 amino acids. Per the germline V gene, CDR1 is SSHAT and CDR2 is FNYEAQ (reference sequence). CDR3 DNA sequence: TGTGCTAGCAGCAAAACTAGCGGCCAAGAGACCCAGTACTTC. Amino acids: CASSKTSGQETQYF.

The chain carries TRBV7-6 and TRBJ2-5; 14 bases fit TRBD2. Germline V gene sequence: CDR1 SGHVS, CDR2 FNYEAQ. V was pared by 1 base and J by 3 bases, with 7 bases of the junction left unmatched. This CDR3 contains 18 residues. The CDR3 protein is CASSLVTSGRAGEETQYF. The CDR3 region has the DNA TGTGCCAGCAGCTTAGTGACTAGCGGGAGGGCGGGGGAAGAGACCCAGTACTTC.

The chain employs TRBV30 and TRBJ1-1; 9 bases are a match to TRBD1. The length of the CDR3 is 13 residues. CDR1 is GTSNPN and CDR2 is SVGIG in the germline V gene (reference sequence). Trimming cost V 6 bases and J 4 bases; bases outside gene matches: 6. The CDR3 nucleotides are TGTGCCTGTTTCGGGACAGGGTTCACTGAAGCTTTCTTT. It specifies CACFGTGFTEAFF.

This chain joins TRBV27 and TRBJ1-5; TRBD1 aligns across 7 bases. Germline V lookup: CDR1 MNHEY, CDR2 SMNVEV (reference sequence). This CDR3 is 14 amino acids long. The J segment lost 3 bases and the V segment lost 10 bases, leaving 9 bases of the junction unmatched. CDR3 region: CATQRTGFNQPQHF. CDR3 nucleotides: TGTGCCACACAAAGGACAGGTTTCAATCAGCCCCAGCATTTT.

The chain combines TRBV29-1 with TRBJ2-2; 10 bases match TRBD2. V was pared by 6 bases and J by 1 base, with 5 bases of the junction left unmatched. CDR1 SQVTM and CDR2 ANQGSEA come from the germline V gene. The CDR3 covers 15 residues. The CDR3 sequence is CSVGLAELNTGELFF. CDR3 in DNA: TGCAGCGTAGGACTAGCGGAGCTGAACACCGGGGAGCTGTTTTTT.

This clone was detected ten times or more. V and J are TRBV15 and TRBJ2-5; D could derive from TRBD1 or TRBD2 (5 bases each). Germline V gene sequence: CDR1 LNHNV, CDR2 YYDKDF (reference sequence). The CDR3 length is 15 residues. V shed 0 bases and J shed 5 bases, with 13 bases lying between them. CDR3 amino acids: CATSRDIRDGETQYF. The CDR3, as DNA: TGTGCCACCAGCAGAGATATAAGGGACGGGGAGACCCAGTACTTC.

The V and J genes are TRBV28 and TRBJ1-6; no clear D gene. V lost 6 bases and J 9 bases, leaving 15 bases between the germline ends. The germline gives CDR1 MDHEN, CDR2 SYDVKM. This CDR3 spans 14 amino acids. CDR3 sequence (DNA): TGTGCCAGCAGCCCCAATCTAGACATTTCACCCCTCCACTTT. It codes for CASSPNLDISPLHF.

This chain uses TRBV9 with TRBJ2-3; 8 bases are a match to TRBD2. Germline V gene data show CDR1 as SGDLS and CDR2 as YYNGEE. Unmatched junction bases numbered 2, after V lost 1 base and J lost 1 base. The CDR3 spans 15 residues. CDR3 DNA: TGTGCCAGCAGCGTACTACTAGCGGGCACAGATACGCAGTATTTT. It specifies CASSVLLAGTDTQYF.

CDR3 in DNA: TGCAGCGTTGATAGGGCGAACACTGAAGCTTTCTTT. It translates to CSVDRANTEAFF. This chain uses TRBV29-1 with TRBJ1-1; D is unresolved. Germline V gene lookup returns CDR1 SQVTM and CDR2 ANQGSEA. The CDR3 has 12 residues. V was cut by 3 bases and J by 1 base, with 6 bases left in between.